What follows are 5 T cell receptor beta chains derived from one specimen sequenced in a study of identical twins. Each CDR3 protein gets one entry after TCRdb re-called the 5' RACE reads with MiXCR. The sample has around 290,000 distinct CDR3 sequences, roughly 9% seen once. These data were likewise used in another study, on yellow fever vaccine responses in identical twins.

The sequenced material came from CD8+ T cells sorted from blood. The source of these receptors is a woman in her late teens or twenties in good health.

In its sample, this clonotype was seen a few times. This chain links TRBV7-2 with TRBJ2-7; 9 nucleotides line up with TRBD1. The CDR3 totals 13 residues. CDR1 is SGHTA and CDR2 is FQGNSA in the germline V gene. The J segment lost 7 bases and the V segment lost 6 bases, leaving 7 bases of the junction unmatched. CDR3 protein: CASRGQGSFEQYF. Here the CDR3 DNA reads TGTGCCAGCAGGGGACAGGGAAGTTTTGAGCAGTACTTC.

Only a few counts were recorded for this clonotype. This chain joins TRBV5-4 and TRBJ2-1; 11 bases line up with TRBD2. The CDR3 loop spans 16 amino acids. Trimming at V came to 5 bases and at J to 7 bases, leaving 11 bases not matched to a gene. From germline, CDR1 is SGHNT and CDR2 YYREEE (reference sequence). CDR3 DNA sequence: TGTGCCAGCAGACGCGGACTAGCGGGCCAAGGGAATGAGCAGTTCTTC. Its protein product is CASRRGLAGQGNEQFF.

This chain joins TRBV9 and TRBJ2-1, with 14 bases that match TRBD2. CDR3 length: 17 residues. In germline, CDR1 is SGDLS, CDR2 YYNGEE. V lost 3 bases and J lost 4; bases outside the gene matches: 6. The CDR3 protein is CASSAAGLAGVYNEQFF. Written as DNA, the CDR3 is TGTGCCAGCAGCGCTGCGGGACTAGCGGGGGTTTACAATGAGCAGTTCTTC.

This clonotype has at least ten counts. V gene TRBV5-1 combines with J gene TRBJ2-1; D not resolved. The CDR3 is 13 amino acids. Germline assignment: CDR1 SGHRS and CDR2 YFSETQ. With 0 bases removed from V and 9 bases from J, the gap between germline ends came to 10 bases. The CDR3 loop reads CASSLDNGPEQFF. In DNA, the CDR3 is TGCGCCAGCAGCTTGGACAACGGCCCTGAGCAGTTCTTC.

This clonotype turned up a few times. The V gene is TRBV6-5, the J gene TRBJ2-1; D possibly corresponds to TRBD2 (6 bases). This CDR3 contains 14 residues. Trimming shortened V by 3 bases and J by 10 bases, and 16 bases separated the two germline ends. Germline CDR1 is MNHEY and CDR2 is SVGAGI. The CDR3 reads CASSYSGDGPEQFF. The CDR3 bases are TGTGCCAGCAGTTATTCGGGGGACGGACCGGAGCAGTTCTTC.